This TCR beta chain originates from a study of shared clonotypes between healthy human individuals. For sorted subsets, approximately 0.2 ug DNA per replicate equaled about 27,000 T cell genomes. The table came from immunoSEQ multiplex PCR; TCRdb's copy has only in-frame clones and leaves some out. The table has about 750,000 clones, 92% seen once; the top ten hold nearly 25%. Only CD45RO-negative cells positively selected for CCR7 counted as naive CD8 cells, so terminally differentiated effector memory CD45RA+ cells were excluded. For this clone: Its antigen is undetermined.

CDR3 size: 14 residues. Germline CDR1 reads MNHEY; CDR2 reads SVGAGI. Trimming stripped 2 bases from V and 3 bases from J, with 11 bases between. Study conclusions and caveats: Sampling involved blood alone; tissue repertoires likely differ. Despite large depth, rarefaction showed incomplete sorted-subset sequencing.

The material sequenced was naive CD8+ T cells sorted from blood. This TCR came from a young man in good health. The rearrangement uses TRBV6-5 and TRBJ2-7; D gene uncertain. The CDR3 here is CASSYGLGYYEQYF. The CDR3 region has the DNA TGTGCCAGCAGTTACGGGTTAGGGTACTACGAGCAGTACTTC.